This record looks at one TCR beta chain sequence and its context. In germline, CDR1 is SGHNT, CDR2 YENEEA. The V segment lost 1 base and the J segment 5 bases; nucleotides outside the gene matches: 6. The CDR3 sequence is 15 residues long. This sample is drawn from a study of cytomegalovirus exposure and HLA in healthy donors. The table came from immunoSEQ multiplex PCR; TCRdb's copy has only in-frame clones and leaves some out. The table includes about 330,000 clones, about nine tenths detected once. This sequence joins TRBV11-3 and TRBJ2-7; 9 bases line up with TRBD1. The receptor comes from a woman aged 18-29 years in good health and CMV-seronegative. Material for sequencing was PBMCs. The chain's CDR3 is CASSLGFGTGNEQYF. In DNA form, the CDR3 reads TGTGCCAGCAGCTTAGGATTCGGGACAGGGAACGAGCAGTACTTC.